The clone carrying this T cell receptor beta chain was observed a few times. This entry is derived from a study of T cells in localized non-small cell lung cancer. The CDR3 runs to 14 residues. Method: immunoSEQ multiplex PCR; TCRdb's copy keeps in-frame clones and lacks some. Among 1,200 to 1,500 clones listed, about 26% were seen once. The clonotype comes from a male donor aged 60 or older with stage I squamous cell lung carcinoma. The chain recombines TRBV1 with TRBJ2-7; the D call TRBD1 from the table was never checked on the DNA. TRBV1 is a pseudogene segment. The starting material was lung tumor tissue, obtained before any cancer treatment. In DNA form, the CDR3 reads TGCGCCAGCAGCCAAGGACAGGGTGGCTACGAGCAGTACTTC. This translates into CASSQGQGGYEQYF.